Below, 13 T cell receptor beta chains from the same sample are listed, as sequenced in a study of blood T cell repertoires in COVID-19. The repertoire was sequenced with immunoSEQ multiplex PCR; TCRdb's copy has only in-frame clones and lacks some. This sample carries under 30,000 clones, approximately 88% of them seen once, and the ten largest clones take 8% to 10%. The sample was peripheral blood. These receptors came from an elderly man with active COVID-19.

The chain has TRBV7-2 and TRBJ2-5; 7 bases are a match to TRBD2. CDR1 is SGHTA and CDR2 is FQGNSA in the germline V gene. CDR3 length: 12 residues. After removal of 4 bases from V and 10 bases from J, the junction contained 6 bases not matched to a gene. The chain's CDR3 is CASSSPPGGQYF. In nucleotides, the CDR3 is TGTGCCAGCAGCTCGCCCCCGGGAGGCCAGTACTTC.

The chain is built from TRBV7-9 and TRBJ2-5, with D perhaps matching TRBD2 (5 bases). The CDR3 length is 12 residues. CDR1 and CDR2 from the germline V gene are SEHNR and FQNEAQ (reference sequence). V dropped 5 bases and J dropped 7 bases, with 11 bases sitting between them. CDR3 nucleotide sequence: TGTGCCAGCAGCCCGAACGGAGGGACCCAGTACTTC. It is translated as CASSPNGGTQYF. Complete variable domain (other parts from reference TRBV7-9 and TRBJ2-5): DTGVSQNPRHKITKRGQNVTFRCDPISEHNRLYWYRQTLGQGPEFLTYFQNEAQLEKSRLLSDRFSAERPKGSFSTLEIQRTEQGDSAMYLCASSPNGGTQYFGPGTRLLVL.

This clone was seen just once. In DNA form, the CDR3 reads TGTGCCAGCAGCCCGACAGGGGGCGGCTACACCTTC. It translates to CASSPTGGGYTF. The chain employs TRBV12-3 or TRBV12-4 and TRBJ1-2; 10 bases are a match to TRBD1. V shed 6 bases and J 8 bases; nucleotides not matched to a gene: 3. The CDR3 is made up of 12 amino acids.

The genes are TRBV7-9 and TRBJ2-5; 10 nucleotides match TRBD1. Germline V gene lookup returns CDR1 SEHNR and CDR2 FQNEAQ (reference sequence). V gave up 5 bases and J gave up 4 bases; unmatched junction bases: 7. CDR3 size: 15 residues. DNA for the CDR3: TGTGCCAGCAGCCGCCTCCGGGACAGGGGAGAGACCCAGTACTTC. Translated: CASSRLRDRGETQYF. Drawing the rest from reference TRBV7-9 and TRBJ2-5, the complete variable domain is DTGVSQNPRHKITKRGQNVTFRCDPISEHNRLYWYRQTLGQGPEFLTYFQNEAQLEKSRLLSDRFSAERPKGSFSTLEIQRTEQGDSAMYLCASSRLRDRGETQYFGPGTRLLVL.

V is TRBV12-3 or TRBV12-4 and J is TRBJ2-3, with D unclear. The CDR3 covers 13 residues. V was shortened by 3 bases and J by 1 base, with 5 bases between the two germline ends. The CDR3 sequence: CASSLSGTDTQYF. The DNA for the CDR3 is TGTGCCAGCAGTTTGTCGGGCACAGATACGCAGTATTTT.

The genes are TRBV19 and TRBJ2-1; TRBD2 aligns across 13 bases. This CDR3 spans 16 amino acids. V was clipped by 1 base and J by 3 bases; unmatched bases: 0. From germline, CDR1 is LNHDA and CDR2 SQIVND (reference sequence). The DNA for the CDR3 is TGTGCCAGTAGTATAGGGACTAGCGGGGGCTACAATGAGCAGTTCTTC. This codes for CASSIGTSGGYNEQFF.

This clone occurred a few times. The chain recombines TRBV30 with TRBJ2-7; perhaps TRBD2 as D (6 bases). This CDR3 is built from 16 residues. Per germline, CDR1 GTSNPN and CDR2 SVGIG (reference sequence). V was clipped by 0 bases and J by 0 bases, with 15 bases between them. CDR3 in amino acids: CAWSVRGKGDSYEQYF. CDR3 nucleotide sequence: TGTGCCTGGAGTGTACGGGGGAAAGGGGACTCCTACGAGCAGTACTTC.

This clone is a singleton in its sample. J is TRBJ1-1 and V is TRBV5-5; maybe TRBD1 (5 bases). Germline V gene sequence: CDR1 SGHKS, CDR2 YYEKEE (reference sequence). Trimming pared 0 bases from V and 0 bases from J, leaving 6 bases between. This CDR3 region has 14 residues. CDR3 loop: CASSLGQMNTEAFF. The CDR3 DNA follows: TGTGCCAGCAGCTTGGGACAGATGAACACTGAAGCTTTCTTT.

The gene calls are TRBV6-6 and TRBJ2-2, with D perhaps TRBD1 (6 bases). Germline V gives CDR1 MNHNY, CDR2 SVGAGI (reference sequence). The CDR3 consists of 16 residues. Trimming cost V 7 bases and J 2 bases, with 17 bases left between them. The CDR3 nucleotides are TGTGCCAGCATGTCCAATCGACAGGCCAACACCGGGGAGCTGTTTTTT. Translating it yields CASMSNRQANTGELFF.

This rearrangement joins TRBV14 to TRBJ2-5; possibly TRBD2 for D (6 bases). V was pared by 6 bases and J by 3 bases, with 11 bases between. Per germline, CDR1 SGHDN and CDR2 FVKESK. The CDR3 is made up of 13 amino acids. The CDR3 is CASRRGGKETQYF. In DNA, the CDR3 is TGTGCCAGCAGACGTGGGGGGAAAGAGACCCAGTACTTC.

The chain employs TRBV4-2 and TRBJ1-2; D possibly corresponds to TRBD1 (6 bases). Trimming cost V 0 bases and J 4 bases, with 15 bases left between them. Germline V gene data show CDR1 as LGHNA and CDR2 as YNFKEQ. The CDR3 length is 16 residues. The CDR3 loop reads CASSQDSGGARYGYTF. The DNA for the CDR3 is TGTGCCAGCAGCCAAGATAGCGGGGGCGCGCGCTATGGCTACACCTTC.

The gene calls are TRBV4-2 and TRBJ1-1; no clear D. CDR3 length: 15 amino acids. Per germline, CDR1 LGHNA and CDR2 YNFKEQ. Trimming left V 4 bases short and J 3 bases short, with 15 bases between. CDR3 protein: CASSPRGSFYTEAFF. The CDR3 DNA is TGTGCCAGCAGCCCCCGTGGCTCCTTTTACACTGAAGCTTTCTTT.

This chain connects TRBV30 to TRBJ1-2; 7 nucleotides match TRBD1. CDR1 and CDR2 (germline): GTSNPN, SVGIG (reference sequence). CDR3 length equals 12 residues. The junction had 11 bases not matched to a gene; V was cut back by 8 bases and J by 8 bases. CDR3 protein: CARPEGARGYTF. For the CDR3, the DNA is TGTGCCCGCCCAGAGGGGGCGAGGGGCTACACCTTC.